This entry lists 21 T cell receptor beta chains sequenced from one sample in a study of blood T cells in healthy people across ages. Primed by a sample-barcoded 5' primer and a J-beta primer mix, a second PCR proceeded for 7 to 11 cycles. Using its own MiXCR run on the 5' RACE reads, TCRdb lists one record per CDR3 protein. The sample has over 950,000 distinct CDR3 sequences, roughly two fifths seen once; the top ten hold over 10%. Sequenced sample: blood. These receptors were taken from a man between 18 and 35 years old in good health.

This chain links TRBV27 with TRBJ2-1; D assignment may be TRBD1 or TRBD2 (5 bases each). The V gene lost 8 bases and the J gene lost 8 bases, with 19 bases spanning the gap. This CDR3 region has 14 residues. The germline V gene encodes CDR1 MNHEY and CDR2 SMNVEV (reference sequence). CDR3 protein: CASGRGYPFYEQFF. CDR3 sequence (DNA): TGTGCCAGCGGCCGGGGCTACCCGTTTTATGAGCAGTTCTTC.

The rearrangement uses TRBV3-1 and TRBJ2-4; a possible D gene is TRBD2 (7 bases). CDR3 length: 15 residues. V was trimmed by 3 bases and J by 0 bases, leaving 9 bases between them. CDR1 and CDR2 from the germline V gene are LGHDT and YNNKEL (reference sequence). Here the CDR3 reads CASSQAGAAKNIQYF. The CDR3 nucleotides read TGTGCCAGCAGCCAGGCGGGGGCAGCCAAAAACATTCAGTACTTC.

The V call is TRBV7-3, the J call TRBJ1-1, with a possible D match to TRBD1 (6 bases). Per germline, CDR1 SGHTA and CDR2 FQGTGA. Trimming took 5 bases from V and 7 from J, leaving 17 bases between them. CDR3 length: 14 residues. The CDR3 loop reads CASSPMGAPREAFF. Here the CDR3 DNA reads TGTGCCAGCAGCCCAATGGGGGCCCCCCGTGAAGCTTTCTTT.

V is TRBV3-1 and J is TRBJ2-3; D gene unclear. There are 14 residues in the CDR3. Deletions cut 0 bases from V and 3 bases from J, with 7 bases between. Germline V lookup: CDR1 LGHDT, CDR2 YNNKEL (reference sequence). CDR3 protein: CASSQEAETDTQYF. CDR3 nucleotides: TGTGCCAGCAGCCAAGAGGCAGAGACAGATACGCAGTATTTT.

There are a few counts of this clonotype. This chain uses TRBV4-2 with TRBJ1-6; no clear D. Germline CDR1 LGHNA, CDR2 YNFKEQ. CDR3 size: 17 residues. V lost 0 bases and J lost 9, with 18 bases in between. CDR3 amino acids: CASSQEKNKAFGSPLHF. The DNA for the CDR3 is TGTGCCAGCAGCCAAGAAAAAAATAAAGCCTTCGGTTCACCCCTCCACTTT.

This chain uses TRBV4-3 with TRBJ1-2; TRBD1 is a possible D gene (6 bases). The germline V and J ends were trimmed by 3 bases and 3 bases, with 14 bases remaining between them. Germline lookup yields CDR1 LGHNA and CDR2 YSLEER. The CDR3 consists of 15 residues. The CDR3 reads CASSQNRVVDYGYTF. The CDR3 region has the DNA TGCGCCAGCAGCCAGAACAGGGTTGTGGACTATGGCTACACCTTC.

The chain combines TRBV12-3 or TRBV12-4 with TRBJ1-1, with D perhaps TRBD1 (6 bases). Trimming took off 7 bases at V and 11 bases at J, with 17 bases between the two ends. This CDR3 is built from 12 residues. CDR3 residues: CASTLRRGAAFF. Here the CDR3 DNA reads TGTGCCAGCACCCTACGGAGGGGGGCCGCTTTCTTT.

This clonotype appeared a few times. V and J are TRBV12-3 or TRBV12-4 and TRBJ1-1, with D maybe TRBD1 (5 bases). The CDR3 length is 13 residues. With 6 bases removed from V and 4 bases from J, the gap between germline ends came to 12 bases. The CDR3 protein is CASSRGGFTEAFF. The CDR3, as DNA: TGTGCCAGCAGCCGGGGGGGTTTCACTGAAGCTTTCTTT.

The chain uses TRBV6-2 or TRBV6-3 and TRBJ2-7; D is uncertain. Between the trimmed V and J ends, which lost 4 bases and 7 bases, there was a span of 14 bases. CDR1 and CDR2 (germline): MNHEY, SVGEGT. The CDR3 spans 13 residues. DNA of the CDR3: TGTGCCAGCAGTTTAGAAGCTTACAATGAGCAGTACTTC. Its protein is CASSLEAYNEQYF.

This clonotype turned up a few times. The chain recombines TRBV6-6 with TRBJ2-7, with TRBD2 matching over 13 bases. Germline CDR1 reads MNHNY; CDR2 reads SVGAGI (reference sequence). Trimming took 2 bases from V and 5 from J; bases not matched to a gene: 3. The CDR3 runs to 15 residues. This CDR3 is CASSYRTSGGHEQYF. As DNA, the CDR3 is TGTGCCAGCAGTTACCGGACTAGCGGGGGCCACGAGCAGTACTTC.

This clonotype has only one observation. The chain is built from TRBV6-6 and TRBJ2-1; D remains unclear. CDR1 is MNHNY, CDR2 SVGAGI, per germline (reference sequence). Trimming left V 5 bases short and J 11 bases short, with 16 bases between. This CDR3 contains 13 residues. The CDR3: CASSDQYLGQQFF. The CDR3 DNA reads TGTGCCAGCAGTGACCAATACCTCGGACAGCAGTTCTTC.

The CDR3 DNA is TGCGCCAGCAGCCAAGATAGGGGGGGCTCCTACGAGCAGTACTTC. Translating it yields CASSQDRGGSYEQYF. This rearrangement joins TRBV4-3 to TRBJ2-4; tentative D call: TRBD2 (7 bases). The assigned J gene may be wrong: the sequence end matches TRBJ2-7 better. The CDR3 loop spans 15 amino acids. The germline CDR1 and CDR2 sequences are LGHNA and YSLEER.

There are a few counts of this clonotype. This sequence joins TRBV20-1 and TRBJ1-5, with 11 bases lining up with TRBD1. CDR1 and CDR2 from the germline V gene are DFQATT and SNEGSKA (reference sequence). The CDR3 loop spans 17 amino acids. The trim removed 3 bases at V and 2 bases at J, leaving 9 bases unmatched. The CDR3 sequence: CSASRTGGFSRNQPQHF. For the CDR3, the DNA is TGCAGTGCTAGTCGGACAGGGGGCTTCTCTCGCAATCAGCCCCAGCATTTT.

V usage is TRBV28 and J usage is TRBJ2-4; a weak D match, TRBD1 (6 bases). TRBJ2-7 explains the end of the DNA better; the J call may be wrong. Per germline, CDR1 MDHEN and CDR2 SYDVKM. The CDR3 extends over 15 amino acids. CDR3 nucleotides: TGTGCCAGCAGTTTAAGGAGCACAGGGAACGACGAGCAGTACTTC. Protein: CASSLRSTGNDEQYF.

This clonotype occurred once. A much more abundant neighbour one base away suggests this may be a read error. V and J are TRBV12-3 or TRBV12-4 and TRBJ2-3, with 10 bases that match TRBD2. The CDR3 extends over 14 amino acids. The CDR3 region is CASRLAGSTNTQYF. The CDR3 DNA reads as TGTGCCAGCAGACTAGCGGGGAGCACAAATACGCAGTATTTT.

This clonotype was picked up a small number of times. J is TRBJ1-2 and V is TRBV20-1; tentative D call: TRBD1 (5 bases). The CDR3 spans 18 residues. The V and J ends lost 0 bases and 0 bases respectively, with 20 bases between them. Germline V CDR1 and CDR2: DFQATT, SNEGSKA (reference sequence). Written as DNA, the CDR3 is TGCAGTGCTAGAGAGTTGATTTGGAGGGGACCCTCTAACTATGGCTACACCTTC. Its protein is CSARELIWRGPSNYGYTF.

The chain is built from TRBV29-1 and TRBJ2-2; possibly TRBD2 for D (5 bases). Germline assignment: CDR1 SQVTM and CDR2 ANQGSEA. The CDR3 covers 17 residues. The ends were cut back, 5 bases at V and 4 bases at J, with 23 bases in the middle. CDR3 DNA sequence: TGCAGCGTTAGAGGAGGAAAAGAACGAGAAAGCACCGGGGAGCTGTTTTTT. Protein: CSVRGGKERESTGELFF.

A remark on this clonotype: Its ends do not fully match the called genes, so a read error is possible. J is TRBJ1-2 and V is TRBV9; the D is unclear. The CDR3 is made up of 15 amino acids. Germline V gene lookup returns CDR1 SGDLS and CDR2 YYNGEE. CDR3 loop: CVSSVAIDGPHPHTF. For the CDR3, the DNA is TGTGTCAGCAGCGTCGCAATCGACGGGCCCCATCCCCACACCTTC. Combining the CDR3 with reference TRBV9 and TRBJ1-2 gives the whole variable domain DSGVTQTPKHLITATGQRVTLRCSPRSGDLSVYWYQQSLDQGLQFLIQYYNGEERAKGNILERFSAQQFPDLHSELNLSSLELGDSALYFCVSSVAIDGPHPHTFGSGTRLTVV.

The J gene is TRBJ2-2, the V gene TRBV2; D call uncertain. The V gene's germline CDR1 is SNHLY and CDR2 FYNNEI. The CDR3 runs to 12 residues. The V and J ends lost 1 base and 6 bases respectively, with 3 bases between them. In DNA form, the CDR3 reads TGTGCCAGCAGTGAAGATCCCGGGGAGCTGTTTTTT. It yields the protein CASSEDPGELFF.

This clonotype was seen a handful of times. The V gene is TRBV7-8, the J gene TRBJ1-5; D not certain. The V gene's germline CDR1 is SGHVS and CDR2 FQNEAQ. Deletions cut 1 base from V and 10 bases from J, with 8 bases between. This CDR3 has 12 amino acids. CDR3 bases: TGTGCCAGCAGCTTAGGGGTAGGACCCCAGCATTTT. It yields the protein CASSLGVGPQHF. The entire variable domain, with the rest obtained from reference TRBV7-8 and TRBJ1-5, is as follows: GAGVSQSPRYKVAKRGQDVALRCDPISGHVSLFWYQQALGQGPEFLTYFQNEAQLDKSGLPSDRFFAERPEGSVSTLKIQRTQQEDSAVYLCASSLGVGPQHFGDGTRLSIL.

CDR3 sequence: CASSLLWVSYNEQFF. The CDR3 region has the DNA TGTGCCAGCAGCTTACTCTGGGTCTCCTACAATGAGCAGTTCTTC. The chain employs TRBV7-9 and TRBJ2-1; no clear D. The CDR3 covers 15 residues. The germline V and J ends were trimmed by 2 bases and 0 bases, with 8 bases remaining between them. CDR1 and CDR2 (germline): SEHNR, FQNEAQ (reference sequence).